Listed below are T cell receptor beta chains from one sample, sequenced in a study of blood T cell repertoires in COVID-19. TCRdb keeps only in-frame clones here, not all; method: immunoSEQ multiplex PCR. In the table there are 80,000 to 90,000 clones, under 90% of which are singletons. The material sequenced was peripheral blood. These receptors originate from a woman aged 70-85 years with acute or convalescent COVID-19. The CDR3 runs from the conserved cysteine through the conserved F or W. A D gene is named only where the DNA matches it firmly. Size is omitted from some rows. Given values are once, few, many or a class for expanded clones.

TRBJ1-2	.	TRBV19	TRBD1	CASRPGGGYGYTF	TGTGCCAGCAGACCAGGGGGCGGCTATGGCTACACCTTC
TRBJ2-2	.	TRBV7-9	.	CASSLLGGPGELFF	TGTGCCAGCAGCTTACTCGGGGGGCCCGGGGAGCTGTTTTTT
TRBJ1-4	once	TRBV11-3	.	CASSSSGTRDEKLFF	TGTGCCAGCAGCTCATCCGGGACAAGAGATGAAAAACTGTTTTTT
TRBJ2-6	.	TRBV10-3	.	CAISEPNRAGANVLTF	TGTGCCATCAGTGAGCCAAACAGGGCAGGGGCCAACGTCCTGACTTTC
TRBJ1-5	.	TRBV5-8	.	CASSLGDSSNQPQHF	TGTGCCAGCAGCCTTGGGGACTCTAGCAATCAGCCCCAGCATTTT
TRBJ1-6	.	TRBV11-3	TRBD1	CASSLGVQGRSPLHF	TGTGCCAGCAGCTTGGGGGTACAGGGGCGATCACCCCTCCACTTT
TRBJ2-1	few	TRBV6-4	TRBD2	CASSVSGGPIHEQFF	TGTGCCAGCAGTGTCTCGGGGGGGCCGATCCATGAGCAGTTCTTC
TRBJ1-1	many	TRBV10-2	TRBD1	CASRQGGVPEAFF	TGCGCCAGCAGACAGGGGGGAGTTCCTGAAGCTTTCTTT
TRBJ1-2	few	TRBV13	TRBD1	CASSLGRTGRERHGYTF	TGTGCCAGCAGCTTAGGCCGGACAGGGCGGGAGAGGCATGGCTACACCTTC
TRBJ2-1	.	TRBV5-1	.	CASSFPDSHNEQFF	TGCGCCAGCAGCTTCCCGGACAGCCACAATGAGCAGTTCTTC
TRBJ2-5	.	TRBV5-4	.	CASSLEGTTRVQTQYF	TGTGCCAGCAGCTTGGAAGGGACAACCAGGGTGCAGACCCAGTACTTC
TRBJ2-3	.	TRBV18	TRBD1	CASSVLPGGDTDTQYF	TGTGCCAGCTCAGTCCTCCCAGGGGGTGACACAGATACGCAGTATTTT
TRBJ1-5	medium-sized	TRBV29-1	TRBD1	CSVLIGDRVSQPQHF	TGCAGCGTGCTAATAGGGGACAGGGTTAGTCAGCCCCAGCATTTT
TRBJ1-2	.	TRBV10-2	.	CASSAGENGYGYTF	TGCGCCAGCAGTGCAGGGGAGAATGGCTATGGCTACACCTTC
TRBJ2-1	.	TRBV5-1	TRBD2	CASSTVAGADEQFF	TGCGCCAGCAGCACAGTAGCGGGAGCGGATGAGCAGTTCTTC
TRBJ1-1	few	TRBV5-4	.	CASSSWGGTEAFF	TGTGCCAGCAGCTCTTGGGGAGGCACTGAAGCTTTCTTT
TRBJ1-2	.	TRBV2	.	CASRSFGYGYTF	TGTGCCAGCAGGAGTTTTGGCTATGGCTACACCTTC
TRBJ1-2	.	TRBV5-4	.	CASSLAEVGGYTF	TGTGCCAGCAGCTTGGCCGAGGTAGGCGGCTACACCTTC
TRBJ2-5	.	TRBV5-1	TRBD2	CASSLEPGIAGGKETQYF	TGCGCCAGCAGCTTGGAACCCGGGATAGCGGGAGGCAAAGAGACCCAGTACTTC
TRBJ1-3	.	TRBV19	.	CASSIRPGASGNTIYF	TGTGCCAGTAGTATTAGGCCCGGAGCCTCTGGAAACACCATATATTTT
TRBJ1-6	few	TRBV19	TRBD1	CASTQDRGQDSPLHF	TGTGCCAGCACTCAGGACAGGGGGCAAGATTCACCCCTCCACTTT
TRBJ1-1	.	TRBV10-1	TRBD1	CASSAGTGVLNTEAFF	TGCGCCAGCAGTGCCGGGACAGGGGTCCTGAACACTGAAGCTTTCTTT
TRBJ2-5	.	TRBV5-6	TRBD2	CASSRPGEGARETQYF	TGTGCCAGCAGCCGCCCGGGGGAGGGCGCTCGAGAGACCCAGTACTTC
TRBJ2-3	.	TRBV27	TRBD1	CASSPGQGRDTQYF	TGTGCCAGCAGTCCGGGACAGGGGAGGGATACGCAGTATTTT
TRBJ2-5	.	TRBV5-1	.	CASSFRPRETQYF	TGCGCCAGCAGCTTCCGCCCGAGGGAGACCCAGTACTTC
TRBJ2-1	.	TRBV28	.	CASSWTAGGTENEQFF	TGTGCCAGCAGTTGGACCGCAGGGGGGACGGAGAATGAGCAGTTCTTC
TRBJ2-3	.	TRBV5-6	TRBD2	CASSSTRTSGSKDTQYF	TGTGCCAGCAGTTCAACTAGGACTAGCGGGAGTAAGGATACGCAGTATTTT
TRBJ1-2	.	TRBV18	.	CASSRPGHLNYGYTF	TGTGCCAGCTCGAGGCCGGGACACCTTAACTATGGCTACACCTTC
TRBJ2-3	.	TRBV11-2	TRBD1	CASSLGDRGRGDTQYF	TGTGCCAGCAGCTTAGGGGACAGGGGGCGAGGAGATACGCAGTATTTT
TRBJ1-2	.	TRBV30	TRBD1	CAWSQGAGYTF	TGTGCCTGGAGTCAGGGGGCTGGCTACACCTTC
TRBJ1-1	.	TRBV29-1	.	CSMSPGNTEAFF	TGCTCCATGTCTCCAGGGAACACTGAAGCTTTCTTT
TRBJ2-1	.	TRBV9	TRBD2	CASSADSPSGIQFF	TGTGCCAGCAGCGCAGACTCGCCTAGCGGTATACAGTTCTTC
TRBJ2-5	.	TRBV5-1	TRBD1	CASSSGPDRIQETQYF	TGCGCCAGCAGCTCGGGGCCGGACAGGATCCAAGAGACCCAGTACTTC
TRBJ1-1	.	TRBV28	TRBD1	CASSLRTGRYTEAFF	TGTGCCAGCAGTTTACGGACAGGGAGGTACACTGAAGCTTTCTTT
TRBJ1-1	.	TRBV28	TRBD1	CASKDWTGGIWTEAFF	TGTGCCAGCAAGGACTGGACAGGGGGCATTTGGACTGAAGCTTTCTTT
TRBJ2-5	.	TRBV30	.	CAWSGGPPETQYF	TGTGCCTGGAGTGGGGGCCCACCAGAGACCCAGTACTTC
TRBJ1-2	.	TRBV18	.	CASSPPDRPYGYTF	TGTGCCAGCTCACCACCCGACAGACCCTATGGCTACACCTTC
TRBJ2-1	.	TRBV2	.	CASSRAVRSYNEQFF	TGTGCCAGCAGTAGAGCGGTCCGCTCCTACAATGAGCAGTTCTTC
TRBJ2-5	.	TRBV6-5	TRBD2	CASRTAGQETQYF	TGTGCCAGCAGGACAGCGGGACAAGAGACCCAGTACTTC